Presented here are 8 T cell receptor beta chains from one specimen sequenced in a study of T cell repertoires in cytomegalovirus infection. TCRdb redid the calling of the reads with MiXCR, one entry per CDR3 protein. The table records around 250,000 distinct CDR3 sequences, about a sixth of them present only once. The sequencing input was CD8+ T cells from PBMCs. These receptors all stem from a human donor in good health (CMV status not recorded). Some clones in this sample may be carry-over from other donors' samples.

This clonotype was seen only a few times. The chain couples TRBV10-3 to TRBJ2-3; D is perhaps TRBD1 or TRBD2 (5 bases each). Germline CDR1 and CDR2: ENHRY and SYGVKD. CDR3 length equals 14 residues. Trimming cost V 3 bases and J 2 bases, with 9 bases left between them. The CDR3 loop is CAISDEGSTDTQYF. As DNA, the CDR3 is TGTGCCATCAGTGATGAGGGGTCCACAGATACGCAGTATTTT.

The chain recombines TRBV10-3 with TRBJ2-1; D unclear. The V end lost 0 bases, the J end lost 9 bases, and 9 bases lay between the germline ends. This CDR3 comprises 13 residues. Germline CDR1 ENHRY, CDR2 SYGVKD. CDR3 region: CAISESKSFEQFF. The CDR3 DNA reads as TGTGCCATCAGTGAGTCTAAGAGTTTTGAGCAGTTCTTC.

This clonotype was observed a handful of times. V and J are TRBV9 and TRBJ1-2; a weak D match, TRBD1 (5 bases). The V gene's germline CDR1 is SGDLS and CDR2 YYNGEE. The ends were cut back, 3 bases at V and 6 bases at J, with 12 bases in the middle. The CDR3 length is 13 residues. The CDR3 sequence is CASSGQLDDGYTF. CDR3 nucleotide sequence: TGTGCCAGCAGCGGACAGCTCGACGATGGCTACACCTTC.

A few counts support this clonotype. This chain uses TRBV2 with TRBJ2-7; 7 nucleotides match TRBD1. The CDR3 length is 11 residues. V lost 7 bases and J lost 5; bases outside the gene matches: 2. Germline CDR1 is SNHLY and CDR2 is FYNNEI. DNA of the CDR3: TGTGCCAGCAAGCAGGGGGACGAGCAGTACTTC. Its protein is CASKQGDEQYF.

This clonotype was detected only a few times. V is TRBV28 and J is TRBJ1-5; tentative D call: TRBD1 (5 bases). The germline V and J ends were trimmed by 2 bases and 1 base, with 9 bases remaining between them. In germline, CDR1 is MDHEN, CDR2 SYDVKM. The CDR3 spans 15 residues. This CDR3 is CASSLIRASNQPQHF. The CDR3 DNA is TGTGCCAGCAGTTTAATCAGGGCGAGCAATCAGCCCCAGCATTTT.

In its sample, this clonotype was seen many times. The genes are TRBV7-9 and TRBJ2-5, with D perhaps matching TRBD1 (6 bases). The CDR3 covers 16 residues. The germline CDR1 and CDR2 sequences are SEHNR and FQNEAQ (reference sequence). V was shortened by 1 base and J by 5 bases, with 17 bases between the two germline ends. The CDR3: CASSLDREVRQETQYF. In nucleotides, the CDR3 is TGTGCCAGCAGCTTAGACAGGGAAGTCCGTCAGGAGACCCAGTACTTC.

The chain uses TRBV4-1 and TRBJ1-5; D unresolved. This CDR3 has 13 amino acids. CDR1 is MGHRA and CDR2 is YSYEKL in the germline V gene. The V and J ends lost 0 bases and 4 bases respectively, with 4 bases between them. The CDR3 sequence: CASSQEPNQPQHF. CDR3 DNA sequence: TGCGCCAGCAGCCAAGAGCCTAATCAGCCCCAGCATTTT.

In this sample, this clonotype turned up many times. The chain carries TRBV6-5 and TRBJ1-1, with a possible D match to TRBD1 (6 bases). The ends were cut back, 6 bases at V and 3 bases at J, with 14 bases in the middle. CDR3 size: 14 residues. Germline V lookup: CDR1 MNHEY, CDR2 SVGAGI. This CDR3 reads CASRSQGMHTEAFF. In DNA form, the CDR3 reads TGTGCCAGCAGGTCGCAGGGGATGCACACTGAAGCTTTCTTT.